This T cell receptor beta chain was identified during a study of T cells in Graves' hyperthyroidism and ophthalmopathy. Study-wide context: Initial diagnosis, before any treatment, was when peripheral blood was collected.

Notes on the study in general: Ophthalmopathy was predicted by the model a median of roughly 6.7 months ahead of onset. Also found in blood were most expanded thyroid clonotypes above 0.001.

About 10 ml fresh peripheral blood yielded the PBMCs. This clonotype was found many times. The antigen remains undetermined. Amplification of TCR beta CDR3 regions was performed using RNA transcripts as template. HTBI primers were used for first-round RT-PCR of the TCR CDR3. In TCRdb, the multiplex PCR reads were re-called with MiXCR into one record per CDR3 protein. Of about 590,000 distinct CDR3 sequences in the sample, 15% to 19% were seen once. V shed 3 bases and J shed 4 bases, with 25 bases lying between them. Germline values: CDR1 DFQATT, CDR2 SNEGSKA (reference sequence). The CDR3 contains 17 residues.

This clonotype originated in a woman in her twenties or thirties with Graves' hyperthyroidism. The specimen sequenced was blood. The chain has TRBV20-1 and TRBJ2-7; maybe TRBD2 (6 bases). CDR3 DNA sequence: TGCAGTGCTAGGCCTCGTCCTTACGTGGCGGGAAGATACGAGCAGTACTTC. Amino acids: CSARPRPYVAGRYEQYF.